These 23 T cell receptor beta chains were sequenced from one sample in a study of OX40 agonist ivuxolimab in advanced cancers. Data came from immunoSEQ multiplex PCR; TCRdb stores just in-frame clones and leaves some out. The sample has under 50,000 clones, 88% seen once. The sample consisted of CD4+ or CD8+ T cells sorted from blood, taken in a trial of the OX40 agonist ivuxolimab. The receptors here all came from an adult with an advanced solid tumor such as melanoma, head and neck, liver or kidney cancer.

V and J are TRBV18 and TRBJ2-5, with D hard to call. CDR1 is KGHSH, CDR2 LQKENI, per germline. There are 14 residues in the CDR3. V lost 3 bases and J lost 4, with 12 bases in between. The CDR3 DNA is TGTGCCAGCTCACCCGTGCCGGGCTTAGAGACCCAGTACTTC. Translating gives CASSPVPGLETQYF.

V and J are TRBV9 and TRBJ1-1, with D unclear. The CDR3 contains 17 residues. V shed 0 bases and J shed 1 base, with 16 bases lying between them. Per germline, CDR1 SGDLS and CDR2 YYNGEE. The CDR3 here is CASSVGSGENPNTEAFF. In DNA form, the CDR3 reads TGTGCCAGCAGCGTAGGGTCAGGCGAAAATCCGAACACTGAAGCTTTCTTT.

This sequence joins TRBV9 and TRBJ2-1, with 13 bases lining up with TRBD2. Unmatched junction bases numbered 5, after V lost 3 bases and J lost 5 bases. The CDR3 has 16 residues. Germline V lookup: CDR1 SGDLS, CDR2 YYNGEE. The CDR3 reads CASSEGLAGRNNEQFF. DNA for the CDR3: TGTGCCAGCAGCGAGGGACTAGCGGGGCGAAACAATGAGCAGTTCTTC.

The chain joins TRBV19 to TRBJ1-2; no definite D call. Trimming pared 7 bases from V and 7 bases from J, leaving 19 bases between. Germline lookup yields CDR1 LNHDA and CDR2 SQIVND (reference sequence). This CDR3 comprises 14 residues. The chain's CDR3 is CASKFSHEDGGYTF. The CDR3 DNA sequence: TGTGCCAGTAAATTCTCTCATGAGGATGGTGGCTACACCTTC.

V and J are TRBV28 and TRBJ1-6; no clear D. V was shortened by 9 bases and J by 13 bases, with 13 bases between the two germline ends. Germline V gene lookup returns CDR1 MDHEN and CDR2 SYDVKM. The CDR3 covers 11 residues. This CDR3 reads CARAGILPLHF. The CDR3 DNA follows: TGTGCCAGGGCTGGGATTTTGCCCCTCCACTTT.

This sequence joins TRBV5-1 and TRBJ2-3, with 11 bases lining up with TRBD2. The germline V gene encodes CDR1 SGHRS and CDR2 YFSETQ. J gave up 5 bases and V 3 bases, and 5 bases lay outside the gene matches. The CDR3 covers 15 residues. DNA of the CDR3: TGCGCCAGCAGCTCGACTAGCGGGGTTCAAGATACGCAGTATTTT. Protein product: CASSSTSGVQDTQYF.

The chain couples TRBV7-6 to TRBJ2-7; 8 nucleotides line up with TRBD1. This CDR3 region has 15 residues. Germline trimming cut 1 base from V and 1 base from J; bases unmatched to any gene: 3. The V gene's germline CDR1 is SGHVS and CDR2 FNYEAQ. The CDR3 protein is CASSLEDRASYEQYF. The CDR3 region has the DNA TGTGCCAGCAGCTTAGAGGACAGGGCTTCCTACGAGCAGTACTTC.

This clone was counted only a few times. The CDR3 here is CASSSGDRRVEQYF. The CDR3, as DNA: TGTGCCAGCTCCTCAGGGGACAGACGAGTGGAGCAGTACTTC. The rearrangement joins TRBV7-2 to TRBJ2-7; 7 positions match TRBD1. This CDR3 is built from 14 residues. The V gene end was trimmed by 8 bases and the J gene end by 7 bases; junction bases not matched to a gene: 14. CDR1 and CDR2 from the germline V gene are SGHTA and FQGNSA.

The rearrangement links TRBV12-5 to TRBJ2-2; the match to TRBD1 covers 9 bases. Trimming cost V 6 bases and J 5 bases; bases outside gene matches: 7. CDR1 is LGHNT, CDR2 FRNRAP, per germline. The CDR3 runs 15 residues. CDR3 in DNA: TGTGCTAGTGGCCCCACAGGGGGCAGAACCGGGGAGCTGTTTTTT. As protein: CASGPTGGRTGELFF.

This clone has a single count. CDR3 sequence reads: CASSEEPRSYGYTF. CDR3 DNA: TGTGCCAGCAGTGAAGAACCCAGAAGCTATGGCTACACCTTC. J is TRBJ1-2 and V is TRBV6-5, with D hard to call. CDR1 is MNHEY, CDR2 SVGAGI, per germline. This CDR3 is built from 14 residues. V was trimmed by 5 bases and J by 4 bases, leaving 14 bases between them.

The gene calls are TRBV14 and TRBJ1-2; D gene uncertain. The CDR3 is 13 residues long. V dropped 2 bases and J dropped 4 bases, with 8 bases sitting between them. Germline CDR1 SGHDN, CDR2 FVKESK. The DNA of the CDR3 is TGTGCCAGCAGCCAAAACGGACCCTATGGCTACACCTTC. Residues: CASSQNGPYGYTF.

This clone was observed a single time. This rearrangement joins TRBV9 to TRBJ2-5; D is unresolved. Germline-derived CDR1 and CDR2 are SGDLS and YYNGEE. V gave up 0 bases and J gave up 5 bases, with 11 bases separating them. The CDR3 is made up of 14 amino acids. The CDR3 reads CASSVVDSGETQYF. The CDR3 nucleotides read TGTGCCAGCAGCGTAGTGGATTCTGGGGAGACCCAGTACTTC. Looking up the rest from reference TRBV9 and TRBJ2-5 gives the full variable domain: DSGVTQTPKHLITATGQRVTLRCSPRSGDLSVYWYQQSLDQGLQFLIQYYNGEERAKGNILERFSAQQFPDLHSELNLSSLELGDSALYFCASSVVDSGETQYFGPGTRLLVL.

The chain uses TRBV7-3 and TRBJ2-1; D may be TRBD2 (5 bases). Germline lookup yields CDR1 SGHTA and CDR2 FQGTGA. The CDR3 length is 17 residues. Trimming removed 3 bases from V and 4 bases from J, with 19 bases in between. The CDR3 DNA is TGTGCCAGCAGCTTGTACGGTGGGAGTGGACTTTACAATGAGCAGTTCTTC. Its translation is CASSLYGGSGLYNEQFF.

J is TRBJ2-7 and V is TRBV30; TRBD1 aligns across 8 bases. The germline CDR1 and CDR2 sequences are GTSNPN and SVGIG (reference sequence). The CDR3 is 14 residues long. With V trimmed by 5 bases and J by 0 bases, 6 bases remained unmatched. The CDR3 bases are TGTGCCTGGGGGAGACAGGGGAGCTCCTACGAGCAGTACTTC. Protein product: CAWGRQGSSYEQYF.

The chain has TRBV19 and TRBJ1-6; TRBD1 matches 7 bases. CDR3 size: 15 residues. The germline CDR1 and CDR2 sequences are LNHDA and SQIVND (reference sequence). Germline trimming cut 7 bases from V and 10 bases from J; bases unmatched to any gene: 13. This CDR3 is CASNPSDRELSPLHF. The CDR3 DNA reads as TGTGCCAGTAACCCTTCCGACAGGGAGCTCTCACCCCTCCACTTT.

The V call is TRBV9, the J call TRBJ2-3; D not certain. With 3 bases removed from V and 2 bases from J, the gap between germline ends came to 4 bases. The CDR3 totals 12 residues. Germline CDR1 is SGDLS and CDR2 is YYNGEE. The CDR3 sequence is CASSGATDTQYF. The CDR3 nucleotides read TGTGCCAGCAGCGGAGCCACAGATACGCAGTATTTT.

The genes are TRBV28 and TRBJ1-1, with D unclear. V dropped 2 bases and J dropped 11 bases, with 15 bases sitting between them. The CDR3 is 13 amino acids. Germline CDR1 reads MDHEN; CDR2 reads SYDVKM. The DNA for the CDR3 is TGTGCCAGCAGTTTAAACAGAGGTGGAACGGCTTTCTTT. Amino acids: CASSLNRGGTAFF.

The rearrangement links TRBV2 to TRBJ2-5, with 8 bases that match TRBD2. Germline trimming cut 7 bases from V and 5 bases from J; bases unmatched to any gene: 12. Germline loops: CDR1 SNHLY, CDR2 FYNNEI. The CDR3 loop spans 15 amino acids. CDR3 nucleotide sequence: TGTGCCAGCATTAGGACTGCGGGGGGCCGGGAGACCCAGTACTTC. Encoded protein: CASIRTAGGRETQYF.

The genes are TRBV7-9 and TRBJ2-1; the match to TRBD1 covers 9 bases. The CDR3 consists of 13 residues. From germline, CDR1 is SEHNR and CDR2 FQNEAQ (reference sequence). J lost 10 bases, V lost 5 bases, and 6 bases had no gene match. The CDR3 sequence is CASSRTGDIEQFF. The CDR3 bases are TGTGCCAGCAGCCGGACAGGGGACATCGAGCAGTTCTTC.

The chain employs TRBV6-1 and TRBJ2-7; tentatively, D is TRBD2 (6 bases). CDR1 is MNHNS and CDR2 is SASEGT in the germline V gene. The germline V and J ends were trimmed by 8 bases and 4 bases, with 21 bases remaining between them. This CDR3 is 15 amino acids long. CDR3 protein: CASHPKMAGSYEQYF. CDR3 nucleotides: TGTGCCAGCCATCCTAAAATGGCGGGGAGTTACGAGCAGTACTTC.

The rearrangement links TRBV28 to TRBJ2-3; D is possibly TRBD2 (7 bases). The CDR3 covers 14 residues. Germline CDR1 and CDR2: MDHEN and SYDVKM. V lost 8 bases to trimming and J lost 5 bases, with 17 bases between them. The CDR3 DNA is TGTGCCAGCCAAAGAGGGGGGGCGGGAGATACGCAGTATTTT. Protein product: CASQRGGAGDTQYF.

This sequence joins TRBV7-9 and TRBJ1-6; 8 bases are shared with TRBD1. This CDR3 spans 14 amino acids. Germline assignment: CDR1 SEHNR and CDR2 FQNEAQ (reference sequence). The V segment lost 2 bases and the J segment 11 bases; nucleotides outside the gene matches: 5. DNA for the CDR3: TGTGCCAGCAGCTTACAGGGGGCGCTTGCACCCCTCCACTTT. It is translated as CASSLQGALAPLHF.

V gene TRBV6-4 combines with J gene TRBJ1-5; maybe TRBD1 (5 bases). Per germline, CDR1 MRHNA and CDR2 SNTAGT. CDR3 size: 14 residues. Trimming removed 3 bases at V and 4 bases at J, with 10 bases between. The CDR3 region has the DNA TGTGCCAGCAGTGAGGGACCGACAAATCAGCCCCAGCATTTT. Protein product: CASSEGPTNQPQHF.